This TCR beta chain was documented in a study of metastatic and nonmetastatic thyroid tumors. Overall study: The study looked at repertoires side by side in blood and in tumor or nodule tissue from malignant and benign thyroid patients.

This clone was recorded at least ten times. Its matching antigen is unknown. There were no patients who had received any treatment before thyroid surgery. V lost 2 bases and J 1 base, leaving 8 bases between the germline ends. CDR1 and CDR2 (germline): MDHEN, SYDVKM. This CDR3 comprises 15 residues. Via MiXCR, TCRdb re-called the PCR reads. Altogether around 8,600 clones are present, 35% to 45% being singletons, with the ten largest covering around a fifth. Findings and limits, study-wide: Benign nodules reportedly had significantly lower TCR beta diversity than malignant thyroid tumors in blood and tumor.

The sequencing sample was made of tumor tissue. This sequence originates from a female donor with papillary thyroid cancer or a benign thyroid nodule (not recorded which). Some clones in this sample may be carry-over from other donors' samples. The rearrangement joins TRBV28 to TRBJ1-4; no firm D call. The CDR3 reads CASSLLRGTNEKLFF. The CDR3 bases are TGTGCCAGCAGTTTACTCCGAGGAACTAATGAAAAACTGTTTTTT.